Included here is one TCR beta chain sequence, with context. Its specificity is not known. Unique molecular identifiers tagged the TCRbeta library. TCRdb called the PCR reads again in MiXCR, with one record for every CDR3 protein. The repertoire includes approximately 1,000,000 distinct CDR3 sequences, under 30% of them detected once, and 28% sits in the top ten. The data derive from a study of T-cell reconstitution after alpha-beta-depleted transplantation in children. Notes on the study in general: Surviving recipient T cells and intrathymic progenitors accounted for some patients' high TCRbeta diversity at day 60. Alpha-beta T cells about two months after transplant reportedly derived from several hundred expanded graft clones. Newly produced T cells mostly provided counts and TCRbeta diversity after one year, as hyperexpanded clones declined.

The CDR3 consists of 14 residues. The germline V gene encodes CDR1 MNHEY and CDR2 SVGEGT. The V end was cut by 2 bases, the J end by 5 bases, with 12 bases between. Sequenced material: PBMCs, mostly from graft donor cells, taken 360 days after TCRalphabeta/CD19-depleted stem cell transplant. V usage is TRBV6-2 or TRBV6-3 and J usage is TRBJ2-5, with D tentatively TRBD1 or TRBD2 (5 bases each). The receptor was isolated from a boy in the first two years of life who had a stem cell transplant for SCID, so the T cells may come from the graft donor. The CDR3 nucleotides read TGTGCCAGCAGTTACCGGGACCTTGGGGAGACCCAGTACTTC. Its translation is CASSYRDLGETQYF.